A selection of T cell receptor beta chains follows, all from one sample in a study of blood T cell repertoires in COVID-19. Measured with immunoSEQ multiplex PCR; TCRdb has only the in-frame clones, and not every one. The table records some 530,000 clones, about 88% of them present only once. The sequencing sample was made of PBMCs or T cells enriched from blood (not recorded which). These receptors originate from a woman in her sixties or seventies who had recovered from COVID-19. Each CDR3 is given with its conserved first and last residue. A D gene is named only where the DNA matches it firmly. Clone size is not always given. Where it is, it says once, few, many or a class for expanded clones.

16	TRBD1	TRBV11-2	TRBJ1-1	-	CASSLDRTGPNTEAFF	TGTGCCAGCAGCTTAGATCGGACAGGGCCGAACACTGAAGCTTTCTTT
14	-	TRBV11-3	TRBJ2-7	-	CASSLHAGSYEQYF	TGTGCCAGCAGCTTACACGCGGGGTCCTACGAGCAGTACTTC
15	-	TRBV9	TRBJ2-5	-	CASSPGGWAVETQYF	TGTGCCAGCAGCCCCGGGGGTTGGGCTGTAGAGACCCAGTACTTC
15	TRBD2	TRBV9	TRBJ2-1	-	CASSPSGVSYNEQFF	TGTGCCAGCAGCCCCAGCGGGGTATCCTACAATGAGCAGTTCTTC
15	TRBD1	TRBV7-2	TRBJ2-3	-	CASSWGTGSTDTQYF	TGTGCCAGCAGCTGGGGGACAGGGAGCACAGATACGCAGTATTTT
15	TRBD1	TRBV7-2	TRBJ2-7	-	CASTPDRGRFDEQYF	TGTGCCAGCACACCCGACAGGGGGAGGTTCGACGAGCAGTACTTC
17	TRBD2	TRBV5-1	TRBJ2-1	-	CASRRGTSGSSYNEQFF	TGCGCCAGCAGAAGAGGGACTAGCGGGAGCTCCTACAATGAGCAGTTCTTC
15	-	TRBV15	TRBJ2-2	-	CATSRDRGRGAELFF	TGTGCCACCAGCAGAGATCGTGGCCGGGGGGCGGAGCTGTTTTTT
15	-	TRBV18	TRBJ2-5	-	CASSPVNGPQETQYF	TGTGCCAGCTCACCAGTTAATGGGCCTCAAGAGACCCAGTACTTC
14	-	TRBV28	TRBJ1-1	-	CASSPRRVSTEAFF	TGTGCCAGCAGCCCCCGTCGGGTCTCCACTGAAGCTTTCTTT
16	TRBD1	TRBV5-1	TRBJ1-1	once	CASSPGQGVMNTEAFF	TGCGCCAGCAGCCCCGGACAGGGCGTCATGAACACTGAAGCTTTCTTT
17	TRBD2	TRBV4-1	TRBJ2-1	-	CASSQPTTSGSSNEQFF	TGCGCCAGCAGCCAACCGACGACTAGCGGGTCAAGTAATGAGCAGTTCTTC
15	-	TRBV3-1/TRBV3-2	TRBJ1-1	once	CASSQGSGGITEAFF	TGTGCCAGCAGCCAAGGGTCGGGAGGGATCACTGAAGCTTTCTTT
15	TRBD1	TRBV9	TRBJ1-1	-	CASSVEGQGYTEAFF	TGTGCCAGCAGCGTAGAGGGACAGGGATACACTGAAGCTTTCTTT
13	-	TRBV13	TRBJ2-7	once	CASSLGTAGEQYF	TGTGCCAGCAGCTTAGGGACAGCAGGCGAGCAGTACTTC
15	-	TRBV2	TRBJ2-4	-	CASRGPQGAKNIQYF	TGTGCCAGCAGAGGGCCCCAGGGTGCCAAAAACATTCAGTACTTC
15	TRBD2	TRBV18	TRBJ2-5	-	CASSLGLAGQETQYF	TGTGCCAGCTCACTGGGACTAGCGGGGCAAGAGACCCAGTACTTC
15	TRBD2	TRBV10-1	TRBJ2-3	-	CASSAAGLSTDTQYF	TGCGCCAGCAGTGCAGCGGGGCTTAGCACAGATACGCAGTATTTT
14	TRBD1	TRBV7-9	TRBJ1-2	-	CASSTRGQGEGYTF	TGTGCCAGCAGCACCAGGGGACAGGGAGAGGGCTACACCTTC
15	-	TRBV9	TRBJ1-4	-	CASSGQSRAGEKLFF	TGTGCCAGCAGCGGCCAATCCCGGGCGGGTGAAAAACTGTTTTTT
15	TRBD1	TRBV30	TRBJ1-2	once	CAWSRGQGLSYGYTF	TGTGCCTGGAGTAGGGGACAGGGCCTATCATATGGCTACACCTTC
14	TRBD1	TRBV9	TRBJ1-5	-	CASSEDDRGQPQHF	TGTGCCAGCAGCGAGGATGACAGGGGTCAGCCCCAGCATTTT
18	TRBD1	TRBV19	TRBJ1-4	-	CASSRRTGKIAANEKLFF	TGTGCCAGTAGCCGAAGGACAGGGAAAATTGCCGCTAATGAAAAACTGTTTTTT
14	-	TRBV27	TRBJ1-5	few	CASSPGHSKMPQHF	TGTGCCAGCAGCCCGGGACACTCCAAAATGCCCCAGCATTTT
16	-	TRBV6-6	TRBJ1-4	-	CASSYPSGATNEKLFF	TGTGCCAGCAGTTACCCTTCAGGTGCAACTAATGAAAAACTGTTTTTT
17	TRBD2	TRBV5-1	TRBJ2-1	-	CASRLQTSGSPYNEQFF	TGCGCCAGCAGATTGCAGACTAGCGGCTCTCCCTACAATGAGCAGTTCTTC
15	TRBD1	TRBV7-8	TRBJ1-4	-	CASSIRTGVDEKLFF	TGTGCCAGCAGCATAAGGACAGGGGTTGATGAAAAACTGTTTTTT
21	-	TRBV15	TRBJ2-3	-	CATSREVVRAANPLNTDTQYF	TGTGCCACCAGCAGAGAAGTAGTTCGAGCGGCCAACCCCCTTAACACAGATACGCAGTATTTT
15	-	TRBV3-1/TRBV3-2	TRBJ1-4	-	CASSQAEEVNEKLFF	TGTGCCAGCAGCCAAGCGGAGGAAGTTAATGAAAAACTGTTTTTT
15	TRBD1	TRBV5-1	TRBJ1-1	-	CASSLQGDRNTEAFF	TGCGCCAGCAGCTTACAGGGGGACCGGAACACTGAAGCTTTCTTT
13	-	TRBV10-3	TRBJ1-1	-	CAIMGREDTEAFF	TGTGCCATCATGGGCAGGGAAGACACTGAAGCTTTCTTT
14	-	TRBV19	TRBJ2-2	-	CASRGHGNTGELFF	TGTGCCAGCAGAGGACATGGGAACACCGGGGAGCTGTTTTTT
11	-	TRBV29-1	TRBJ1-1	-	CSVGGQLGAFF	TGCAGCGTTGGGGGGCAACTCGGAGCTTTCTTT
16	-	TRBV11-2	TRBJ2-5	-	CASSIEGARNQETQYF	TGTGCCAGCAGCATTGAGGGAGCAAGAAACCAAGAGACCCAGTACTTC
13	-	TRBV7-9	TRBJ1-1	-	CASSPNGGIEAFF	TGTGCCAGCAGCCCGAACGGGGGTATTGAAGCTTTCTTT
16	-	TRBV2	TRBJ2-7	-	CASSEDKLDRSYEQYF	TGTGCCAGCAGTGAAGACAAGTTGGACAGATCCTACGAGCAGTACTTC
16	-	TRBV5-1	TRBJ1-1	-	CASSLSAGTSNTEAFF	TGCGCCAGCAGCCTTTCAGCGGGCACCTCGAACACTGAAGCTTTCTTT
16	-	TRBV10-2	TRBJ2-3	-	CASSESLSGGTDTQYF	TGCGCCAGCAGTGAGTCTTTATCAGGGGGGACAGATACGCAGTATTTT
14	-	TRBV19	TRBJ1-4	-	CASSPTGSSEKLFF	TGTGCCAGTAGCCCCACAGGGAGCAGTGAAAAACTGTTTTTT
15	TRBD2	TRBV10-1	TRBJ2-3	-	CASSERRGVQDTQYF	TGCGCCAGCAGTGAACGGCGGGGGGTCCAAGATACGCAGTATTTT
15	-	TRBV4-1	TRBJ2-3	-	CASSPAQGFADTQYF	TGCGCCAGCAGCCCGGCACAGGGATTTGCAGATACGCAGTATTTT
13	-	TRBV7-2	TRBJ2-1	-	CASSLARGNEQFF	TGTGCCAGCAGCTTAGCTCGCGGCAATGAGCAGTTCTTC
12	-	TRBV7-9	TRBJ1-5	-	CASSYINQPQHF	TGTGCCAGCAGCTATATCAATCAGCCCCAGCATTTT
11	-	TRBV5-4	TRBJ1-1	-	CASQGGTEAFF	TGTGCCAGCCAGGGAGGCACTGAAGCTTTCTTT
11	TRBD2	TRBV3-1/TRBV3-2	TRBJ2-4	-	CASSQGGGLDF	TGTGCCAGCAGCCAAGGGGGAGGGTTAGACTTC
18	TRBD2	TRBV4-2	TRBJ2-2	-	CASSRRSGGAGDTGELFF	TGTGCCAGCAGCCGTCGTAGCGGGGGGGCCGGTGACACCGGGGAGCTGTTTTTT
17	TRBD2	TRBV7-9	TRBJ2-2	-	CASKPASRGENGGELFF	TGTGCCAGCAAACCTGCCTCGCGGGGGGAGAATGGCGGGGAGCTGTTTTTT
16	TRBD1	TRBV24-1	TRBJ2-2	-	CATSDVTGRGIGELFF	TGTGCCACCAGTGACGTGACAGGGCGAGGGATCGGGGAGCTGTTTTTT
16	-	TRBV19	TRBJ2-2	-	CASSMVSGGGGGELFF	TGTGCCAGTAGTATGGTTTCGGGAGGGGGCGGCGGGGAGCTGTTTTTT
15	-	TRBV7-8	TRBJ1-5	-	CASSLREGENQPQHF	TGTGCCAGCAGCCTCAGGGAGGGGGAGAATCAGCCCCAGCATTTT
14	-	TRBV5-1	TRBJ1-1	-	CASSLGSFNTEAFF	TGCGCCAGCAGCTTGGGGAGTTTCAACACTGAAGCTTTCTTT
16	TRBD1	TRBV9	TRBJ1-2	-	CASSKGGQGAYYGYTF	TGTGCCAGCAGCAAAGGAGGCCAGGGGGCTTACTATGGCTACACCTTC
16	TRBD2	TRBV5-8	TRBJ2-2	-	CASSLKAGAYTGELFF	TGTGCCAGCAGCTTGAAAGCGGGGGCCTACACCGGGGAGCTGTTTTTT